Each of the 20 T cell receptor beta chains below was sequenced from the same sample in a study of cytomegalovirus exposure and HLA in healthy donors. The PCR ran on 60 Vbeta and 13 Jbeta primers. Method: immunoSEQ multiplex PCR; TCRdb's copy keeps in-frame clones and lacks some. This sample has under 90,000 clones, with roughly 67% found just once. Sample: PBMCs. The receptors were sampled from a man aged 35 to 55 in good health and CMV-seropositive.

The chain carries TRBV28 and TRBJ2-7; D is perhaps TRBD2 (6 bases). V lost 2 bases to trimming and J lost 6 bases, with 8 bases between them. In germline, CDR1 is MDHEN, CDR2 SYDVKM. The CDR3 is 12 residues long. CDR3 nucleotides: TGTGCCAGCAGTTTAGACGGGGGCGAGCAGTACTTC. This encodes CASSLDGGEQYF.

V usage is TRBV19 and J usage is TRBJ1-5; 8 nucleotides match TRBD1. V lost 6 bases and J lost 2; bases outside the gene matches: 3. The CDR3 covers 14 residues. The germline V gene encodes CDR1 LNHDA and CDR2 SQIVND (reference sequence). As DNA, the CDR3 is TGTGCCAGTAGCCCGGACAGGGGCAATCAGCCCCAGCATTTT. Its protein is CASSPDRGNQPQHF.

The genes are TRBV2 and TRBJ2-1; TRBD2 matches at 13 bases. V was clipped by 4 bases and J by 8 bases; unmatched bases: 14. CDR1 is SNHLY, CDR2 FYNNEI, per germline. The CDR3 sequence is 18 residues long. The CDR3 region has the DNA TGTGCCAGCAGTGGCGCCGGGAGGACTAGCGGGAGTTCCGATGAGCAGTTCTTC. Encoded protein: CASSGAGRTSGSSDEQFF.

This rearrangement joins TRBV5-1 to TRBJ1-4, with TRBD1 identical over 7 bases. Per the germline V gene, CDR1 is SGHRS and CDR2 is YFSETQ. CDR3 length: 14 amino acids. J was trimmed by 7 bases and V by 6 bases; bases with no gene match: 9. The CDR3 DNA sequence: TGCGCCAGCAAACTGACCGGACAGGTTGAAAAACTGTTTTTT. Protein: CASKLTGQVEKLFF.

The sample holds a few counts of this clone. The gene calls are TRBV5-1 and TRBJ2-1; D possibly corresponds to TRBD1 (6 bases). V dropped 2 bases and J dropped 8 bases, with 14 bases sitting between them. CDR1 SGHRS and CDR2 YFSETQ come from the germline V gene. This CDR3 contains 14 residues. The CDR3 region is CASSFRRGVDEQFF. Here the CDR3 DNA reads TGCGCCAGCAGCTTCCGCAGGGGAGTGGATGAGCAGTTCTTC.

A few counts support this clone. The V gene is TRBV2, the J gene TRBJ1-5; a weak D match, TRBD1 (5 bases). The CDR3 loop spans 13 amino acids. Trimming shortened V by 6 bases and J by 6 bases, and 12 bases separated the two germline ends. The V gene's germline CDR1 is SNHLY and CDR2 FYNNEI. CDR3 residues: CASRNGGSQPQHF. In DNA, the CDR3 is TGTGCCAGCAGAAACGGGGGGAGTCAGCCCCAGCATTTT.

The chain joins TRBV5-6 to TRBJ2-1; TRBD1 agrees at 7 bases. V lost 2 bases and J lost 6; bases outside the gene matches: 8. The V gene's germline CDR1 is SGHDT and CDR2 YYEEEE. The CDR3 contains 15 residues. The CDR3 DNA follows: TGTGCCAGCAGCTTCATCGGGACAGATGGCAATGAGCAGTTCTTC. This encodes CASSFIGTDGNEQFF.

The chain recombines TRBV2 with TRBJ2-6, with D hard to call. V shed 5 bases and J shed 2 bases, with 7 bases lying between them. CDR3 size: 14 residues. The germline V gene encodes CDR1 SNHLY and CDR2 FYNNEI. This CDR3 reads CASSSRTGANVLTF. DNA of the CDR3: TGTGCCAGCAGTTCCAGGACTGGGGCCAACGTCCTGACTTTC.

The J gene is TRBJ2-7, the V gene TRBV10-3; 8 bases match TRBD2. In germline, CDR1 is ENHRY, CDR2 SYGVKD. Unmatched junction bases numbered 4, after V lost 2 bases and J lost 1 base. The CDR3 totals 15 residues. CDR3: CAISEPGRVSYEQYF. Here the CDR3 DNA reads TGTGCCATCAGTGAGCCCGGGAGGGTATCCTACGAGCAGTACTTC.

The J gene is TRBJ1-2, the V gene TRBV25-1; tentative D call: TRBD1 (5 bases). CDR1 and CDR2 from the germline V gene are MGHDK and SYGVNS. The length of the CDR3 is 13 residues. V lost 6 bases to trimming and J lost 4 bases, with 12 bases between them. The CDR3 sequence: CASRVDSTYGYTF. In nucleotides, the CDR3 is TGTGCCAGCAGGGTTGACAGCACCTATGGCTACACCTTC.

This clone was observed a few times. This sequence joins TRBV7-2 and TRBJ1-1, with TRBD1 matching over 9 bases. The ends lost 6 bases at V and 11 bases at J; junction bases unmatched: 13. The germline gives CDR1 SGHTA, CDR2 FQGNSA. The CDR3 has 14 amino acids. The CDR3 nucleotides read TGTGCCAGCAGGATACTTGGACAGGGGCAAGGGGCTTTCTTT. Residues: CASRILGQGQGAFF.

The gene calls are TRBV18 and TRBJ1-1; 7 bases align to TRBD1. The germline CDR1 and CDR2 sequences are KGHSH and LQKENI. This CDR3 has 17 residues. The junction had 11 bases not matched to a gene; V was cut back by 0 bases and J by 4 bases. DNA for the CDR3: TGTGCCAGCTCACCACCGGGACAGCGCCTCTTGACCACTGAAGCTTTCTTT. Encoded protein: CASSPPGQRLLTTEAFF. Full variable domain (missing parts from reference TRBV18 and TRBJ1-1): NAGVMQNPRHLVRRRGQEARLRCSPMKGHSHVYWYRQLPEEGLKFMVYLQKENIIDESGMPKERFSAEFPKEGPSILRIQQVVRGDSAAYFCASSPPGQRLLTTEAFFGQGTRLTVV.

The chain has TRBV7-3 and TRBJ2-6; tentatively, D is TRBD1 (6 bases). The CDR3 contains 16 residues. Germline CDR1 and CDR2: SGHTA and FQGTGA. V was clipped by 5 bases and J by 2 bases, with 13 bases between them. CDR3 residues: CASSPTGVPGANVLTF. Here the CDR3 DNA reads TGTGCCAGCAGCCCGACAGGAGTGCCTGGGGCCAACGTCCTGACTTTC.

The chain employs TRBV6-1 and TRBJ1-4, with 10 bases that match TRBD1. The CDR3 spans 15 residues. The germline CDR1 and CDR2 sequences are MNHNS and SASEGT. V lost 2 bases to trimming and J lost 8 bases; unmatched junction nucleotides: 5. CDR3 nucleotide sequence: TGTGCCAGCAGTGAACAGACAGGGGGCGTCGAAAAACTGTTTTTT. Translated: CASSEQTGGVEKLFF.

The J gene is TRBJ2-3, the V gene TRBV6-4; 7 nucleotides match TRBD2. Per germline, CDR1 MRHNA and CDR2 SNTAGT. The CDR3 consists of 18 residues. V shed 0 bases and J 6 bases; nucleotides not matched to a gene: 15. DNA of the CDR3: TGTGCCAGCAGTGACTCCCCGGTGGTAGCGGGCACTAGGGATACGCAGTATTTT. Translated: CASSDSPVVAGTRDTQYF.

V gene TRBV4-1 combines with J gene TRBJ2-4; 11 bases fit TRBD2. The CDR3 has 16 residues. Trimming took 4 bases from V and 1 from J; bases not matched to a gene: 3. Germline CDR1 is MGHRA and CDR2 is YSYEKL. The CDR3 region has the DNA TGCGCCAGCAGCCGTACTAGCGGGAGTGCCAAAAACATTCAGTACTTC. Protein sequence: CASSRTSGSAKNIQYF.

This clone was detected only a few times. The gene calls are TRBV28 and TRBJ2-1; weak D call: TRBD1 (5 bases). The germline V gene has CDR1 MDHEN and CDR2 SYDVKM. The CDR3 runs to 16 residues. Between the trimmed V and J ends, which lost 5 bases and 4 bases, there was a span of 18 bases. The DNA of the CDR3 is TGTGCCAGCAGTCCCCCGGCAGGGCCCTCTTACAATGAGCAGTTCTTC. Protein sequence: CASSPPAGPSYNEQFF.

V gene TRBV6-5 combines with J gene TRBJ1-1; 9 bases fit TRBD1. J lost 2 bases, V lost 7 bases, and 8 bases had no gene match. Germline CDR1 reads MNHEY; CDR2 reads SVGAGI. CDR3 length: 15 residues. This CDR3 reads CASTPGDRDNTEAFF. CDR3 DNA: TGTGCCAGCACCCCGGGGGACAGGGACAACACTGAAGCTTTCTTT.

The gene calls are TRBV5-1 and TRBJ2-1; 9 positions agree with TRBD1. Germline-derived CDR1 and CDR2 are SGHRS and YFSETQ. The CDR3 is 16 residues long. Trimming cost V 4 bases and J 5 bases; bases outside gene matches: 10. The CDR3 DNA reads TGCGCCAGCAGCATAACCGGGACAGGGCACAACAATGAGCAGTTCTTC. Protein: CASSITGTGHNNEQFF.

This rearrangement joins TRBV7-8 to TRBJ2-7; 9 bases match TRBD1. V lost 5 bases and J lost 9; bases outside the gene matches: 14. The length of the CDR3 is 15 residues. CDR1 and CDR2 (germline): SGHVS, FQNEAQ. The CDR3 sequence: CASSDGTGPYEGQYF. Written as DNA, the CDR3 is TGTGCCAGCAGCGATGGGACAGGGCCATACGAAGGGCAGTACTTC.